The entry that follows covers one T cell receptor beta chain sequence. Its antigen is currently unknown. Among the roughly 120 subjects of the validation cohort, separate from the approximately 670-subject first cohort, were the donors. This sample was included in a study of cytomegalovirus exposure and HLA in healthy donors. The CDR3 has 15 residues. V dropped 5 bases and J dropped 0 bases, with 8 bases sitting between them. CDR1 is SGHTA and CDR2 is FQGTGA in the germline V gene. Here immunoSEQ multiplex PCR was the method, and the copy in TCRdb shows in-frame clones only, minus some. The sample contains approximately 240,000 clones, 75% to 95% of which appear only once. Findings and caveats of the study: In vitro checks showed that three CMV-associated chains really do target CMV antigens.

The chain links TRBV7-3 to TRBJ1-6; no reliable D call. The sequencing sample was made of PBMCs. The TCR was taken from a woman in her late teens or twenties in good health and CMV-seronegative. This CDR3 is CASSPVASYNSPLHF. CDR3 in DNA: TGTGCCAGCAGCCCCGTGGCCTCCTATAATTCACCCCTCCACTTT.